These 7 T cell receptor beta chains share one sample of origin, sequenced in a study of blood T cells in healthy people across ages. Alongside a J-beta primer mix, a sample-barcoded 5' primer served in a second PCR lasting about 7 to 12 cycles. TCRdb re-called the 5' RACE reads through MiXCR, storing one row per CDR3 protein. The sample has approximately 670,000 distinct CDR3 sequences, 40% to 45% seen once. Input material: blood. Receptors were obtained from a man aged 80 or over in good health.

This rearrangement joins TRBV30 to TRBJ1-1; D not certain. The CDR3 loop spans 13 amino acids. The V gene lost 0 bases and the J gene lost 1 base, with 6 bases spanning the gap. CDR1 and CDR2 (germline): GTSNPN, SVGIG (reference sequence). The CDR3 here is CAWSVPPNTEAFF. The CDR3 DNA is TGTGCCTGGAGTGTCCCACCGAACACTGAAGCTTTCTTT.

Many counts were recorded for this clonotype. The J gene is TRBJ2-5, the V gene TRBV7-9; 7 nucleotides line up with TRBD1. In germline, CDR1 is SEHNR, CDR2 FQNEAQ (reference sequence). Unmatched junction bases numbered 9, after V lost 6 bases and J lost 2 bases. This CDR3 has 15 residues. CDR3 protein: CASSPWTGLQETQYF. The CDR3 bases are TGTGCCAGCAGTCCCTGGACAGGCTTACAAGAGACCCAGTACTTC.

The CDR3 nucleotides are TGTGCCACCAGCACCTCAACAGGAGCCCCCTACGAGCAGTACTTC. Amino acid sequence: CATSTSTGAPYEQYF. This sequence joins TRBV15 and TRBJ2-7; perhaps TRBD1 as D (5 bases). This CDR3 contains 15 residues. Trimming stripped 4 bases from V and 2 bases from J, with 15 bases between. CDR1 LNHNV and CDR2 YYDKDF come from the germline V gene (reference sequence). Full variable domain (missing parts from reference TRBV15 and TRBJ2-7): DAMVIQNPRYQVTQFGKPVTLSCSQTLNHNVMYWYQQKSSQAPKLLFHYYDKDFNNEADTPDNFQSRRPNTSFCFLDIRSPGLGDTAMYLCATSTSTGAPYEQYFGPGTRLTVT.

V and J are TRBV20-1 and TRBJ2-4; possible D gene TRBD2, 6 bases. This CDR3 comprises 14 residues. The V end was cut by 5 bases, the J end by 13 bases, with 24 bases between. Germline values: CDR1 DFQATT, CDR2 SNEGSKA (reference sequence). This chain's CDR3 is CSAGRGRGIDEQYF. The CDR3 region has the DNA TGCAGTGCTGGGCGGGGCCGAGGGATAGATGAGCAGTACTTC.

This clonotype showed up just a few times. This chain links TRBV20-1 with TRBJ1-2; tentatively, D is TRBD1 (5 bases). The length of the CDR3 is 14 residues. Trimming pared 2 bases from V and 1 base from J, leaving 11 bases between. Looked up from germline, CDR1 is DFQATT and CDR2 is SNEGSKA (reference sequence). The DNA of the CDR3 is TGCAGTGCTAGACCGGGGGACGGTAACTATGGCTACACCTTC. Its translation is CSARPGDGNYGYTF.

This chain joins TRBV7-9 and TRBJ2-3; 7 bases align to TRBD2. V lost 5 bases, J lost 3 bases, and 11 bases stayed unmatched. In germline, CDR1 is SEHNR, CDR2 FQNEAQ (reference sequence). This CDR3 contains 16 residues. This CDR3 is CASSDRRAGKTDTQYF. CDR3 coding DNA: TGTGCCAGCAGCGACAGACGAGCGGGGAAGACAGATACGCAGTATTTT.

The V and J genes are TRBV20-1 and TRBJ1-6, with no clear D. Germline assignment: CDR1 DFQATT and CDR2 SNEGSKA (reference sequence). Trimming removed 6 bases at V and 0 bases at J, with 15 bases between. CDR3 length: 16 residues. The CDR3 protein is CSATDGAFSYNSPLHF. For the CDR3, the DNA is TGCAGTGCGACCGACGGCGCATTCTCCTATAATTCACCCCTCCACTTT.